This T cell receptor (beta chain) was sequenced for a study of human CD8 memory T cell subsets. In germline, CDR1 is SGHVS, CDR2 FQNEAQ. The CDR3 consists of 14 residues. Study outcomes and limitations: Higher diversity in stem-like memory T cells than in precursor exhausted T cells was suggested by Chao1 estimates. There was only minimal overlap between the repertoires of stem-like memory and precursor exhausted T cells.

On this clonotype: The antigen remains unidentified.

Libraries for TCR beta were constructed using UMI-labeled 5' RACE. Each CDR3 protein gets one entry in TCRdb, which reprocessed the 5' RACE reads and gives no DNA. Its table lists 8,500 to 14,000 distinct CDR3 sequences. The material sequenced was CD8+ T cells from PBMCs. This sequence originates from a human donor in good health. V gene TRBV7-8 combines with J gene TRBJ2-7; the D call from TCRdb, TRBD1, cannot be confirmed without DNA. Here the CDR3 reads CASSFPGQTYEQYF.